This paragraph covers one T cell receptor beta chain sequence. The antigen remains unidentified. TCRdb keeps only in-frame clones here, not all; method: immunoSEQ multiplex PCR. The repertoire has approximately 77,000 clones, 84% of them found once; the top ten carry around 0.49%. The CDR3 is 14 amino acids. V was trimmed by 5 bases and J by 2 bases, leaving 13 bases between them. The V gene's germline CDR1 is SGHTA and CDR2 FQGNSA. Sampling times: baseline, cycle 4 day 1, cycle 7 day 1. The sample belongs to a study of OX40 agonist ivuxolimab in advanced cancers. Study-wide points: Expanded clones were, on average, more numerous among CD8+ T cells than CD4+.

The sequenced sample was CD4+ or CD8+ T cells sorted from blood, obtained in a trial of the OX40 agonist ivuxolimab. The chain uses TRBV7-2 and TRBJ2-7; possibly TRBD1 or TRBD2 for D (6 bases each). This TCR came from an adult with an advanced solid tumor such as melanoma, head and neck, liver or kidney cancer. The CDR3 DNA reads TGTGCCAGCAGCCTCAACAGGGAGGCCTACGAGCAGTACTTC. Protein sequence: CASSLNREAYEQYF.